This T cell receptor beta chain was sequenced in a study of neurological immune-mediated disorders. The germline V gene encodes CDR1 LNHNV and CDR2 YYDKDF (reference sequence). Trimming took off 0 bases at V and 6 bases at J, with 11 bases between the two ends. The CDR3 contains 14 residues. In TCRdb, the 5' RACE reads were re-called with MiXCR into one record per CDR3 protein. The table shows 54,000 or so distinct CDR3 sequences, with 3.8% occurring only once. This clonotype was observed many times. Sequencing input: PBMCs. The origin of this receptor is a man in his sixties with multiple sclerosis. V gene TRBV15 combines with J gene TRBJ1-2; the D gene is possibly TRBD1 (6 bases). The chain's CDR3 is CATSRDGGTDGYTF. CDR3 bases: TGTGCCACCAGCAGAGATGGGGGCACTGATGGCTACACCTTC.